This T cell receptor beta chain was documented in a study of T cell responses to AZD1222 COVID-19 vaccine. On the study more broadly: Timing groups of about 4 and about 12 weeks for second doses were pooled.

On this clone: Its antigen remains unidentified.

Trimming took 8 bases from V and 4 from J; bases not matched to a gene: 10. Per the germline V gene, CDR1 is SEHNR and CDR2 is FQNEAQ (reference sequence). The CDR3 covers 14 residues. General study findings and limits: The reported proportion of spike-specific TCRs targeting unmutated variant regions was nearly half. Spike was spanned by vaccine-associated CD4 TCRs, which were dominant at 160-218 and 743-854. Baseline seropositivity occurred in only a handful of AZD1222 recipients.

Repertoires were generated with immunoSEQ multiplex PCR, while TCRdb's copy carries only in-frame clones and drops some. The repertoire includes some 170,000 clones, 85% to 95% of them detected once, and roughly 1% sits in the top ten. The sequenced sample was peripheral blood, obtained on day 0 of AZD1222 vaccination. The source of this sequence is an adult in good health. The genes are TRBV7-9 and TRBJ1-2, with TRBD1 matching over 7 bases. CDR3: CASFRLRTGYGYTF. CDR3 coding DNA: TGTGCCAGCTTCCGTTTGAGGACAGGCTATGGCTACACCTTC.